These 28 T cell receptor beta chains were all obtained from the same sample, sequenced in a study of T cells in Graves' hyperthyroidism and ophthalmopathy. Amplified TCR beta CDR3 regions came from RNA transcripts. HTBI primers were employed in a first-round RT-PCR of the TCR CDR3. TCRdb reprocessed the multiplex PCR reads via MiXCR and lists one record per CDR3 protein. The sample has hundreds of thousands of distinct CDR3 sequences; roughly a sixth are singletons. Sequenced material: blood. All receptors come from a woman in her fifties or sixties with Graves' hyperthyroidism that later progressed to Graves' ophthalmopathy.

This clonotype was recorded many times. The genes are TRBV9 and TRBJ2-1, with D possibly matching TRBD1 (6 bases). In germline, CDR1 is SGDLS, CDR2 YYNGEE. With 3 bases removed from V and 0 bases from J, the gap between germline ends came to 13 bases. The CDR3 runs 16 residues. The CDR3, as DNA: TGTGCCAGCAGCGCTTGGACAGATAGCTCCTACAATGAGCAGTTCTTC. This translates into CASSAWTDSSYNEQFF.

The gene calls are TRBV6-1 and TRBJ2-7; D possibly corresponds to TRBD1 (6 bases). Trimming removed 4 bases from V and 3 bases from J, with 16 bases in between. The CDR3 spans 15 residues. Germline CDR1 and CDR2: MNHNS and SASEGT. The CDR3 bases are TGTGCCAGCAGTGGAGGGGGTGGCGACCTCTACGAGCAGTACTTC. Amino acid sequence: CASSGGGGDLYEQYF.

This clonotype was counted at least ten times. The chain joins TRBV20-1 to TRBJ2-3; D gene unclear. Germline lookup yields CDR1 DFQATT and CDR2 SNEGSKA (reference sequence). Trimming stripped 5 bases from V and 0 bases from J, with 9 bases between. The CDR3 is 13 amino acids. The CDR3 DNA reads TGCAGTGCTGGGGAAGGGAGCACAGATACGCAGTATTTT. This gives the protein CSAGEGSTDTQYF.

Comments on this clonotype: Germline and junction disagree at one end, which may indicate a read error. The chain joins TRBV6-7 to TRBJ1-2; D gene uncertain. TRBV6-7 counts as an open reading frame of uncertain function. There are 18 residues in the CDR3. The CDR3 coding sequence is TGTGCCAGCAGTTACTCGTTCCCCGTTTATTCCTCTAACTGTGGCTACACCTTC. It specifies CASSYSFPVYSSNCGYTF.

This clonotype was recorded a few times. The gene calls are TRBV29-1 and TRBJ2-7; D might be TRBD1 (6 bases). The germline CDR1 and CDR2 sequences are SQVTM and ANQGSEA. The V end was cut by 6 bases, the J end by 3 bases, with 15 bases between. The CDR3 is 13 amino acids. For the CDR3, the DNA is TGCAGCGTGGAGAAGACAGGACACTACGAGCAGTACTTC. Protein product: CSVEKTGHYEQYF.

This clonotype has just a few counts. The J gene is TRBJ2-1, the V gene TRBV6-1, with D perhaps assigned TRBD1 or TRBD2 (5 bases each). Trimming stripped 6 bases from V and 4 bases from J, with 13 bases between. Germline V gives CDR1 MNHNS, CDR2 SASEGT. CDR3 length: 14 amino acids. The CDR3 DNA reads as TGTGCCAGCAGCTCGGGACGGGGATACAATGAGCAGTTCTTC. Its translation is CASSSGRGYNEQFF.

This clonotype showed up many times. This chain connects TRBV7-8 to TRBJ1-1; 7 positions match TRBD1. In germline, CDR1 is SGHVS, CDR2 FQNEAQ. CDR3 size: 17 residues. V lost 1 base, J lost 6 bases, and 14 bases stayed unmatched. The CDR3 nucleotides read TGTGCCAGCAGCTTAGATCGTCGGGGCAGGGGGGGAGCTGAAGCTTTCTTT. It encodes CASSLDRRGRGGAEAFF.

A few counts support this clonotype. The rearrangement joins TRBV6-1 to TRBJ1-4, with TRBD1 as a possible D gene (5 bases). Trimming removed 5 bases at V and 11 bases at J, with 24 bases between. The CDR3 has 16 amino acids. Germline CDR1 is MNHNS and CDR2 is SASEGT. CDR3 bases: TGTGCCAGCAGTTCCCGCGTGCACGCGGAGGGGTTTAAACTGTTTTTT. Amino acid sequence: CASSSRVHAEGFKLFF.

The genes are TRBV15 and TRBJ2-1; D is ambiguous. Germline V gives CDR1 LNHNV, CDR2 YYDKDF (reference sequence). This CDR3 has 13 residues. V was trimmed by 8 bases and J by 4 bases, leaving 12 bases between them. The CDR3 loop is CATGIFGYNEQFF. Written as DNA, the CDR3 is TGTGCCACCGGCATTTTCGGGTACAATGAGCAGTTCTTC. The whole variable domain, remainder taken from reference TRBV15 and TRBJ2-1, is DAMVIQNPRYQVTQFGKPVTLSCSQTLNHNVMYWYQQKSSQAPKLLFHYYDKDFNNEADTPDNFQSRRPNTSFCFLDIRSPGLGDTAMYLCATGIFGYNEQFFGPGTRLTVL.

This rearrangement joins TRBV10-3 to TRBJ1-3; 9 bases are a match to TRBD1. The CDR3 totals 15 residues. Germline CDR1 reads ENHRY; CDR2 reads SYGVKD. The V segment lost 6 bases and the J segment 4 bases; nucleotides outside the gene matches: 7. DNA for the CDR3: TGTGCCATCAGCCGAGGACAGGGGATCGGAAACACCATATATTTT. Protein sequence: CAISRGQGIGNTIYF.

This clonotype was seen many times. The chain links TRBV11-2 to TRBJ1-2, with 7 bases that match TRBD1. The CDR3 is 13 residues long. Germline CDR1 and CDR2: SGHAT and FQNNGV. Germline trimming cut 1 base from V and 8 bases from J; bases unmatched to any gene: 4. CDR3 DNA sequence: TGTGCCAGCAGCTTAGGAGACAGGGACGGCTACACCTTC. Translating gives CASSLGDRDGYTF.

This clonotype was detected many times. The chain combines TRBV27 with TRBJ2-1; 10 nucleotides line up with TRBD2. The V segment lost 0 bases and the J segment 6 bases; nucleotides outside the gene matches: 5. This CDR3 comprises 16 residues. Germline assignment: CDR1 MNHEY and CDR2 SMNVEV (reference sequence). The DNA for the CDR3 is TGTGCCAGCAGTTTATCTAGCGGGGGGCCGCTCAATGAGCAGTTCTTC. This gives the protein CASSLSSGGPLNEQFF.

This clonotype showed up many times. The CDR3 DNA reads TGCGCCAGCAGCTTTCAGGGGGAAGAGACCCAGTACTTC. Translating gives CASSFQGEETQYF. The chain couples TRBV5-1 to TRBJ2-5, with TRBD1 matching over 7 bases. This CDR3 has 13 amino acids. CDR1 is SGHRS, CDR2 YFSETQ, per germline. The V gene end was trimmed by 2 bases and the J gene end by 3 bases; junction bases not matched to a gene: 1.

This clonotype was seen many times. In DNA, the CDR3 is TGTGCCAGCAGCCCGCCGAACAGGGAACAGACCCAGTACTTC. Protein sequence: CASSPPNREQTQYF. The V call is TRBV9, the J call TRBJ2-5; D perhaps matches TRBD1 (6 bases). The germline V gene encodes CDR1 SGDLS and CDR2 YYNGEE. The V end lost 4 bases, the J end lost 6 bases, and 16 bases lay between the germline ends. This CDR3 has 14 residues.

This clonotype came up a few times. V is TRBV7-3 and J is TRBJ2-1, with D possibly TRBD2 on 5 matching bases. This CDR3 is 12 amino acids long. V was trimmed by 4 bases and J by 8 bases, leaving 9 bases between them. Looked up from germline, CDR1 is SGHTA and CDR2 is FQGTGA. In DNA, the CDR3 is TGTGCCAGCAGCTCCTCCGGGGATGAGCAGTTCTTC. Amino acids: CASSSSGDEQFF.

This chain links TRBV6-1 with TRBJ2-3; the match to TRBD2 covers 7 bases. The CDR3 spans 16 residues. The germline V gene encodes CDR1 MNHNS and CDR2 SASEGT. V trimming: 6 bases; J trimming: 5 bases; junction bases outside the gene matches: 14. This CDR3 is CASSPRASGRGDTQYF. The CDR3 nucleotides are TGTGCCAGCAGCCCCCGGGCTAGCGGTAGGGGAGATACGCAGTATTTT.

CDR3 sequence (DNA): TGTGCCAGCAGTTCTATGGCGTCTGGCAATCAGCCCCAGCATTTT. Translated, it gives CASSSMASGNQPQHF. The chain carries TRBV27 and TRBJ1-5; D gene ambiguous. Deletions cut 4 bases from V and 2 bases from J, with 12 bases between. This CDR3 comprises 15 residues. The germline V gene has CDR1 MNHEY and CDR2 SMNVEV (reference sequence).

The V and J genes are TRBV24-1 and TRBJ2-3; 9 bases are shared with TRBD1. Unmatched junction bases numbered 6, after V lost 9 bases and J lost 6 bases. CDR1 and CDR2 (germline): KGHDR, SFDVKD. CDR3 length: 13 amino acids. The CDR3 here is CATAKQGADTQYF. The CDR3 DNA is TGTGCCACCGCCAAACAGGGGGCTGATACGCAGTATTTT.

At least ten counts were recorded for this clonotype. The V call is TRBV10-1, the J call TRBJ1-1; D is uncertain. Germline-derived CDR1 and CDR2 are WNHNN and SYGVQD (reference sequence). CDR3 length equals 14 residues. Deletions cut 5 bases from V and 1 base from J, with 11 bases between. The CDR3 here is CASSNDGRNTEAFF. The CDR3 DNA sequence: TGCGCCAGCAGTAATGACGGACGGAACACTGAAGCTTTCTTT.

V is TRBV6-6 and J is TRBJ1-4; possibly TRBD1 for D (5 bases). The CDR3 extends over 15 amino acids. V was shortened by 0 bases and J by 7 bases, with 12 bases between the two germline ends. Germline V lookup: CDR1 MNHNY, CDR2 SVGAGI (reference sequence). The CDR3, as DNA: TGTGCCAGCAGTTACTCGGGGGGAGGTAGTGAAAAACTGTTTTTT. Translating it yields CASSYSGGGSEKLFF.

The chain employs TRBV19 and TRBJ2-5; D is undetermined. The germline V gene has CDR1 LNHDA and CDR2 SQIVND (reference sequence). The ends were cut back, 6 bases at V and 0 bases at J, with 8 bases in the middle. CDR3 size: 13 residues. CDR3 nucleotides: TGTGCCAGTAGATGGAGCAACCAAGAGACCCAGTACTTC. Translating it yields CASRWSNQETQYF.

This clonotype appeared a few times. The chain is built from TRBV7-2 and TRBJ2-4; 7 bases agree with TRBD2. CDR1 SGHTA and CDR2 FQGNSA come from the germline V gene. The CDR3 consists of 13 residues. V lost 1 base, J lost 8 bases, and 2 bases stayed unmatched. The CDR3 coding sequence is TGTGCCAGCAGCTTAGGGGGGGGGGACATTCAGTACTTC. Protein sequence: CASSLGGGDIQYF.

At least ten counts were recorded for this clonotype. The rearrangement links TRBV7-3 to TRBJ2-1, with 8 positions matching TRBD1. V lost 2 bases to trimming and J lost 6 bases; unmatched junction nucleotides: 3. CDR3 size: 14 residues. Germline assignment: CDR1 SGHTA and CDR2 FQGTGA. The CDR3 DNA reads as TGTGCCAGCAGCTTACAGGGGGCGAGCAATGAGCAGTTCTTC. It codes for CASSLQGASNEQFF.

The chain employs TRBV19 and TRBJ1-1, with D unresolved. Germline lookup yields CDR1 LNHDA and CDR2 SQIVND (reference sequence). V shed 3 bases and J shed 7 bases, with 6 bases lying between them. The CDR3 spans 11 residues. DNA of the CDR3: TGTGCCAGTAGTATGGGCCATGAAGCTTTCTTT. Its translation is CASSMGHEAFF.

The table lists this clonotype with many counts. The chain has TRBV18 and TRBJ1-5; 10 nucleotides agree with TRBD1. The CDR3 spans 16 residues. After removal of 2 bases from V and 5 bases from J, the junction contained 6 bases not matched to a gene. The germline V gene encodes CDR1 KGHSH and CDR2 LQKENI. The CDR3 nucleotides are TGTGCCAGCTCACCAGCTCGGGACAGGGGTGATCAGCCCCAGCATTTT. It encodes CASSPARDRGDQPQHF.

The V and J genes are TRBV3-1 and TRBJ1-6; TRBD1 might be the D (5 bases). This CDR3 has 15 residues. Germline V gene lookup returns CDR1 LGHDT and CDR2 YNNKEL (reference sequence). V gave up 4 bases and J gave up 10 bases, with 17 bases separating them. CDR3 DNA: TGTGCCAGCAGCCCCCCTGGGGGAACTGGCTCACCCCTCCACTTT. Amino acids: CASSPPGGTGSPLHF.

As concerns this clonotype: A single base separates this from a much larger clone, so it may be a read error. The V call is TRBV30, the J call TRBJ1-3; D uncertain. Germline assignment: CDR1 GTSNPN and CDR2 SVGIG (reference sequence). The CDR3 loop spans 14 amino acids. The CDR3 reads CVWTSTRSGNTIYF. The CDR3 nucleotides are TGTGTCTGGACCTCGACCCGCTCTGGAAACACCATATATTTT.

This clonotype was picked up a small number of times. This chain connects TRBV14 to TRBJ2-3; perhaps TRBD1 as D (6 bases). Trimming cost V 1 base and J 6 bases, with 11 bases left between them. Germline V gives CDR1 SGHDN, CDR2 FVKESK. The CDR3 is 14 amino acids. For the CDR3, the DNA is TGTGCCAGCAGCCAAGTTCCAGGGGAGGATACGCAGTATTTT. Protein product: CASSQVPGEDTQYF.